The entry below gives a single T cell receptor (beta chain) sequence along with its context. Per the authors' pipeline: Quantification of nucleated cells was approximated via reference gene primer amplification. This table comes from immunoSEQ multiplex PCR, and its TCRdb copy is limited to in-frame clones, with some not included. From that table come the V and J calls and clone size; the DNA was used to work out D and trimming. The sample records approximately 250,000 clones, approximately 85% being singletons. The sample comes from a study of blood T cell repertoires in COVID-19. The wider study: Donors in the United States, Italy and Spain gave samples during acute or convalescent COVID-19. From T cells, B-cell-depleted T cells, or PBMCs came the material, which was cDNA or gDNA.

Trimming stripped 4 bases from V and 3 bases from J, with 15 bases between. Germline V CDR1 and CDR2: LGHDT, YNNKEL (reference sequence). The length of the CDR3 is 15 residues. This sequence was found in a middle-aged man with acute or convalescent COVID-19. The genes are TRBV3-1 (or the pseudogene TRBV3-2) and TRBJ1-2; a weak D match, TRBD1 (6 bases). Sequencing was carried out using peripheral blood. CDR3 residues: CASSLRGGMDYGYTF. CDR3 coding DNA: TGTGCCAGCAGCCTGCGAGGGGGAATGGACTATGGCTACACCTTC.